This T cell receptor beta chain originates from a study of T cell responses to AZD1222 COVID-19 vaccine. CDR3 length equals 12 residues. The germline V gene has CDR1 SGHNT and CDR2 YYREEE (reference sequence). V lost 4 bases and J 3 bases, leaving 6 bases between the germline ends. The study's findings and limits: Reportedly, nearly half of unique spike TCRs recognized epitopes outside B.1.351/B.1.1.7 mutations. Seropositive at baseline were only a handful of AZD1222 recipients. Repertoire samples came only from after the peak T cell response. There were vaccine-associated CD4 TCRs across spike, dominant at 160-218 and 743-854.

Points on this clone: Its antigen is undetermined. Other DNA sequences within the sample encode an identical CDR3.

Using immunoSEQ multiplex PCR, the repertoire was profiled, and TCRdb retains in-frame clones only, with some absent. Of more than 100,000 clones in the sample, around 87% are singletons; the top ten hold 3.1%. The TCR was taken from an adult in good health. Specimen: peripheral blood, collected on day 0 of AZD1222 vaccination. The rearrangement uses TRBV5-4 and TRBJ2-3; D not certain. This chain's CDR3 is CASSLSTDTQYF. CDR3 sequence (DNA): TGTGCCAGCAGCCTGAGTACAGATACGCAGTATTTT.